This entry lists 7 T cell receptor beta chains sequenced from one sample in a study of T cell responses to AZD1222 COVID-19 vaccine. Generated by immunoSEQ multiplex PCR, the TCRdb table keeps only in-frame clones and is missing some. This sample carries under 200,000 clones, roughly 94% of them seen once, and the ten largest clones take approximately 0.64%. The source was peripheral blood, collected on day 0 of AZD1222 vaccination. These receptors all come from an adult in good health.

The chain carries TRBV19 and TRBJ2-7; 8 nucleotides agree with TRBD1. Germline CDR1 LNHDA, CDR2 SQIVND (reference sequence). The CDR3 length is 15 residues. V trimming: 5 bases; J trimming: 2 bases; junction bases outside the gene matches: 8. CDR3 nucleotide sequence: TGTGCCAGTAGTTCCCGACAGGGGATAACCTACGAGCAGTACTTC. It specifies CASSSRQGITYEQYF.

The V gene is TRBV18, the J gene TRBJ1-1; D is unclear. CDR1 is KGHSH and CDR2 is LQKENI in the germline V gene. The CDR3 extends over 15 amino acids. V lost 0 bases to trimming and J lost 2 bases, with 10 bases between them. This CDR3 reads CASSPPGASNTEAFF. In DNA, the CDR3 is TGTGCCAGCTCACCACCTGGAGCAAGCAACACTGAAGCTTTCTTT.

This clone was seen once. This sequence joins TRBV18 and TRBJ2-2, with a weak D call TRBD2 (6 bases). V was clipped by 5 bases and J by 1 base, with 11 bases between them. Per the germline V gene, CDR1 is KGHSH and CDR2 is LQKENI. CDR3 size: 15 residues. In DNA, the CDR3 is TGTGCCAGCTCATCGGGACTCGTGAACACCGGGGAGCTGTTTTTT. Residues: CASSSGLVNTGELFF.

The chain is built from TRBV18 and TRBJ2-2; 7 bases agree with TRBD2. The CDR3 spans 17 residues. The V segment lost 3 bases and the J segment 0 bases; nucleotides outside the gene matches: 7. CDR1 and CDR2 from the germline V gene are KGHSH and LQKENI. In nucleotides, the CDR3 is TGTGCCAGCTCACCGGCTAGCGGAACCCCGAACACCGGGGAGCTGTTTTTT. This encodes CASSPASGTPNTGELFF.

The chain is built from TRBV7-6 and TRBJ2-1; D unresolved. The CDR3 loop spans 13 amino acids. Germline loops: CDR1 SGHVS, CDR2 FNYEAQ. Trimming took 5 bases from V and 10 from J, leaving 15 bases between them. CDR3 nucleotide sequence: TGTGCCAGCAGCCTAAGGCAACGCTGGGAGCAGTTCTTC. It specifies CASSLRQRWEQFF.

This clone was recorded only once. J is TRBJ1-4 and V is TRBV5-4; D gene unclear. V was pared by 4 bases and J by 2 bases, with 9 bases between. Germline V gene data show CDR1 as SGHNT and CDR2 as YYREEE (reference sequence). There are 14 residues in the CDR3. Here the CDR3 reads CASSQQDTNEKLFF. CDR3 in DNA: TGTGCCAGCAGCCAGCAGGATACTAATGAAAAACTGTTTTTT.

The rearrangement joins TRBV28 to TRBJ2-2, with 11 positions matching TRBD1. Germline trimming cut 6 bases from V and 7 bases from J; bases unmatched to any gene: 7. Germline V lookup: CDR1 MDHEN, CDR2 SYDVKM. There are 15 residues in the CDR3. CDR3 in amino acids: CASSLRTGGVGELFF. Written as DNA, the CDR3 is TGTGCCAGCAGCCTTCGGACAGGGGGCGTCGGGGAGCTGTTTTTT.